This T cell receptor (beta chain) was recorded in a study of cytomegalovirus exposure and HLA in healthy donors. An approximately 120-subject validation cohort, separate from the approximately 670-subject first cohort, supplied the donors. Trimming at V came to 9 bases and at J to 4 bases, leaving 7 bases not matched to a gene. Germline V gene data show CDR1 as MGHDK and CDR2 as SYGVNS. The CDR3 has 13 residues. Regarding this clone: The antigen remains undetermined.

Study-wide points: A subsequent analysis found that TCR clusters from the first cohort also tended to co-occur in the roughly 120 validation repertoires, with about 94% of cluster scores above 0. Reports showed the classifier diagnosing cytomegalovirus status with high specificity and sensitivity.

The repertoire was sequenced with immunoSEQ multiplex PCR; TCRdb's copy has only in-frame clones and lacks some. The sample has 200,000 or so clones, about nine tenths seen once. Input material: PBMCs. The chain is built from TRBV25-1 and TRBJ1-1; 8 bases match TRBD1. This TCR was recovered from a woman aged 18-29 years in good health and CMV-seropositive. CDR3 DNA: TGTGCCAGGGACGACAGGGGATCCACTGAAGCTTTCTTT. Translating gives CARDDRGSTEAFF. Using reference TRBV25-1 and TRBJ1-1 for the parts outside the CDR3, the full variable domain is EADIYQTPRYLVIGTGKKITLECSQTMGHDKMYWYQQDPGMELHLIHYSYGVNSTEKGDLSSESTVSRIRTEHFPLTLESARPSHTSQYLCARDDRGSTEAFFGQGTRLTVV.